These T cell receptor beta chains were read from a single sample in a study of blood T cell repertoires in COVID-19. Some clones are missing from TCRdb's copy, which holds only in-frame ones; the method was immunoSEQ multiplex PCR. The sample yields over 150,000 clones, 80% to 90% seen once. Sequenced input: peripheral blood. These receptors were collected from a man aged 18-30 years who had recovered from COVID-19. The CDR3 runs from the conserved cysteine through the conserved F or W. A D gene is named only where the DNA matches it firmly. Rows give clone size only sometimes, using once, few, many, or a class for an expanded clone.

J gene,V gene,D gene,clone size,CDR3 DNA,CDR3 protein
TRBJ2-1,TRBV28,TRBD2,NA,TGTGCCAGCCGGACTAGCGGGAGTCTTCGGGACAATGAGCAGTTCTTC,CASRTSGSLRDNEQFF
TRBJ2-1,TRBV19,TRBD2,once,TGTGCCAGTAGTCCTAGCGGGGATTCCTACAATGAGCAGTTCTTC,CASSPSGDSYNEQFF
TRBJ1-1,TRBV5-4,TRBD1,NA,TGTGCCAGCAGCGAACCGGGACAGGGGCACACTGAAGCTTTCTTT,CASSEPGQGHTEAFF
TRBJ2-4,TRBV9,NA,NA,TGTGCCAGCAGCGTAGGGGCTGATCGATTAGCCAAAAACATTCAGTACTTC,CASSVGADRLAKNIQYF
TRBJ2-1,TRBV11-2,TRBD2,few,TGTGCCAGCAGCCGAAAGGGACTAGCTTCTCTGGAGCAGTTCTTC,CASSRKGLASLEQFF
TRBJ2-7,TRBV19,NA,NA,TGTGCCAGTAGTCCATCTGCACCCTACCTCGAGCAGTACTTC,CASSPSAPYLEQYF
TRBJ2-7,TRBV2,TRBD2,few,TGTGCCAGCATTGACGGGAGGTCCTACGAGCAGTACTTC,CASIDGRSYEQYF
TRBJ2-1,TRBV14,TRBD2,NA,TGTGCCAGCAGCGGGACTAGCGGGTGGAAGCAGTTCTTC,CASSGTSGWKQFF
TRBJ2-5,TRBV29-1,NA,NA,TGCAGCGTTGTTTCGGCCCACGGGGAGACCCAGTACTTC,CSVVSAHGETQYF
TRBJ1-5,TRBV5-4,TRBD1,NA,TGTGCCAGCAGCCCTGGGACAGATAGCAATCAGCCCCAGCATTTT,CASSPGTDSNQPQHF
TRBJ1-2,TRBV2,TRBD1,NA,TGTGCCACCCAGAGCCGGCAGGGGGTCCTCTATGGCTACACCTTC,CATQSRQGVLYGYTF
TRBJ2-5,TRBV18,TRBD2,NA,TGTGCCAGCTCACCGGGGGGGAGAGAGACCCAGTACTTC,CASSPGGRETQYF
TRBJ2-3,TRBV10-3,NA,NA,TGTGCCATCAGCACCCCCGGAGCCCCAGATACGCAGTATTTT,CAISTPGAPDTQYF
TRBJ2-1,TRBV27,NA,once,TGTGCCAGCAGTTTAGACAGATACAATGAGCAGTTCTTC,CASSLDRYNEQFF
TRBJ1-3,TRBV7-2,NA,NA,TGTGCCAGCAGCCGTACAGGGTCTGGAAACACCATATATTTT,CASSRTGSGNTIYF
TRBJ1-1,TRBV10-1,NA,NA,TGCGCCAGCAGTGCAGGGGTCTGGAACACTGAAGCTTTCTTT,CASSAGVWNTEAFF
TRBJ2-6,TRBV7-3,TRBD1,NA,TGTGCCAGCAGCTTACGAGACAGGGCTGGGGCCAACGTCCTGACTTTC,CASSLRDRAGANVLTF
TRBJ2-7,TRBV6-2/TRBV6-3,NA,NA,TGTGCCAGCAGTTACTCGGGGGGTGAGCAGTACTTC,CASSYSGGEQYF
TRBJ1-1,TRBV27,NA,NA,TGTGCCAGCAGTTTAAGGGGAGGGTACCCTGAAGCTTTCTTT,CASSLRGGYPEAFF
TRBJ2-4,TRBV4-1,TRBD1,NA,TGCGCCAGCAGCCAAGGAGGGGGCGAGGGAGCCAAAAACATTCAGTACTTC,CASSQGGGEGAKNIQYF
TRBJ2-6,TRBV6-5,NA,NA,TGTGCCAGCACCGGGAAACGTACTGGGGCCAACGTCCTGACTTTC,CASTGKRTGANVLTF
TRBJ1-6,TRBV27,NA,NA,TGTGCCAGCAGTTTATCCAAAGAGGTACCCCTCCACTTT,CASSLSKEVPLHF
TRBJ1-4,TRBV10-3,TRBD1,NA,TGTGCCATCAGTGAGCGGGACAGGGACGAAAAACTGTTTTTT,CAISERDRDEKLFF
TRBJ1-5,TRBV2,NA,NA,TGTGCCAGCGGGGGGGAGAGCAATCAGCCCCAGCATTTT,CASGGESNQPQHF
TRBJ1-2,TRBV27,NA,NA,TGTGCCAGCAGTTTGGCCAGGGGCTATGGCTACACCTTC,CASSLARGYGYTF
TRBJ2-5,TRBV18,NA,NA,TGTGCCAGCTCACCTGTGGACAGTCAATATGAGACCCAGTACTTC,CASSPVDSQYETQYF
TRBJ2-2,TRBV30,NA,NA,TGTGCCTGGAGACCGGGTGGCGCCGGGGAGCTGTTTTTT,CAWRPGGAGELFF
TRBJ2-5,TRBV9,NA,few,TGTGCCAGCAGCGTGCGGACGGGGGTCTGGGAGACCCAGTACTTC,CASSVRTGVWETQYF
TRBJ1-2,TRBV7-9,TRBD1,NA,TGTGCCAGCAGCATTAGCCGGTCAGGGGGCTATGGCTACACCTTC,CASSISRSGGYGYTF
TRBJ2-1,TRBV9,NA,NA,TGTGCCAGCAGCGTAGCGTGGTGGCGGGGCCTCAATGAGCAGTTCTTC,CASSVAWWRGLNEQFF
TRBJ1-4,TRBV13,NA,once,TGTGCCAGCAGCTTGCCAGGACATAATGAAAAACTGTTTTTT,CASSLPGHNEKLFF
TRBJ1-2,TRBV6-5,NA,once,TGTGCCAGCAGTACGGTCATCTGGGGCTACACCTTC,CASSTVIWGYTF
TRBJ1-5,TRBV10-3,NA,NA,TGTGCCATCAGTGAGCGCCAGGGAGGGAGAGGGGGGAATAGCAATCAGCCCCAGCATTTT,CAISERQGGRGGNSNQPQHF
TRBJ1-2,TRBV28,TRBD1,NA,TGTGCCAGCAGTTTAGGACAGGTGGGCTATGGCTACACCTTC,CASSLGQVGYGYTF
TRBJ2-3,TRBV18,NA,NA,TGTGCCAGCTCACCACTCGGGGACACAGATACGCAGTATTTT,CASSPLGDTDTQYF
TRBJ2-7,TRBV12-3/TRBV12-4,NA,NA,TGTGCCAGCAGTTTAGAGAGCTCCTACGAGCAGTACTTC,CASSLESSYEQYF
TRBJ1-1,TRBV14,NA,NA,TGTGCCAGCAGCCACTCCCGAATAGCCCCAATGAACACTGAAGCTTTCTTT,CASSHSRIAPMNTEAFF
TRBJ1-1,TRBV29-1,NA,NA,TGCAGCGTCCAAGGGGACACTGAAGCTTTCTTT,CSVQGDTEAFF
TRBJ2-7,TRBV5-6,NA,NA,TGTGCCAGCAGCAGTAACTGGAGGTCCGAGCAGTACTTC,CASSSNWRSEQYF
TRBJ1-5,TRBV7-8,TRBD1,NA,TGTGCCAGCAGCAGGGGACAGATCAATCAGCCCCAGCATTTT,CASSRGQINQPQHF
TRBJ2-1,TRBV4-1,TRBD2,NA,TGCGCCAGCAGCCAAGATCCCGGGACTAGCGGCTACAATGAGCAGTTCTTC,CASSQDPGTSGYNEQFF
TRBJ1-6,TRBV5-4,TRBD1,NA,TGTGCCAGCAGCCGACAGGGTTCCTATAATTCACCCCTCCACTTT,CASSRQGSYNSPLHF